The present entry profiles one T cell receptor (beta chain) with its context. How the authors handled the data: The assay estimated nucleated cells by amplifying reference gene primers. Assay used: immunoSEQ multiplex PCR; TCRdb lists only in-frame clones, some missing. V, J and clone size derive from that table, while D and trimming were established from the DNA sequence. The top ten clones hold around 2% of a sample with around 230,000 clones, 80% to 90% of them seen once. This record comes from a study of blood T cell repertoires in COVID-19. Study details: Acute and convalescent COVID-19 specimens originated in the United States, Italy and Spain. T cells, B-cell-depleted T cells, or PBMCs supplied cDNA or gDNA.

V dropped 6 bases and J dropped 5 bases, with 19 bases sitting between them. The CDR3 is 16 amino acids. The germline V gene encodes CDR1 SEHNR and CDR2 FQNEAQ (reference sequence). The chain carries TRBV7-9 and TRBJ2-2, with D tentatively TRBD2 (6 bases). The sample consisted of peripheral blood. The receptor was isolated from a man aged 25-45 years who had recovered from COVID-19. The DNA for the CDR3 is TGTGCCAGCAGACAGGAGGGTAGGGGATGGACCGGGGAGCTGTTTTTT. It encodes CASRQEGRGWTGELFF.